These 24 T cell receptor beta chains were sequenced from one sample in a study of memory CD8 T cells in hepatitis C reinfection. The time point was: pre-reinfection, 55 to 20 weeks before reinfection detection. TCR sequencing was done directly ex vivo on sorted cells, without expansion in vitro. Libraries were prepared by immunoSEQ multiplex PCR; TCRdb keeps only in-frame clonotypes and omits some of them. This repertoire shows 50,000 or so clones, roughly 91% found once; its top ten account for approximately 1%. Sequenced material: naive CD8+ T cells sorted from blood. The origin of the receptors is a man younger than 35 with hepatitis C virus infection.

The chain joins TRBV11-3 to TRBJ2-1, with D perhaps matching TRBD1 (5 bases). Trimming removed 3 bases from V and 5 bases from J, with 20 bases in between. Germline values: CDR1 SGHNT, CDR2 YENEEA. The CDR3 spans 17 residues. The DNA for the CDR3 is TGTGCCAGCAGCTTCCCCCGAAGGGGAAAGAAGGACAATGAGCAGTTCTTC. The encoded protein is CASSFPRRGKKDNEQFF. Combining the CDR3 with reference TRBV11-3 and TRBJ2-1 gives the whole variable domain EAGVVQSPRYKIIEKKQPVAFWCNPISGHNTLYWYLQNLGQGPELLIRYENEEAVDDSQLPKDRFSAERLKGVDSTLKIQPAELGDSAVYLCASSFPRRGKKDNEQFFGPGTRLTVL.

This chain links TRBV27 with TRBJ2-7; 10 bases are shared with TRBD1. Trimming at V came to 6 bases and at J to 9 bases, leaving 11 bases not matched to a gene. This CDR3 region has 14 residues. Germline CDR1 reads MNHEY; CDR2 reads SMNVEV (reference sequence). Written as DNA, the CDR3 is TGTGCCAGCAGACCCGGGACAGGGGCCCCCCGGCAGTACTTC. Its protein is CASRPGTGAPRQYF.

This clone occurred once. The genes are TRBV18 and TRBJ2-5, with a possible D match to TRBD2 (5 bases). The germline CDR1 and CDR2 sequences are KGHSH and LQKENI. V lost 0 bases and J 4 bases, leaving 21 bases between the germline ends. This CDR3 has 18 residues. The CDR3 here is CASSPPFAGSEVGETQYF. The CDR3 coding sequence is TGTGCCAGCTCACCACCGTTCGCTGGGTCGGAGGTGGGAGAGACCCAGTACTTC.

The chain carries TRBV6-6 and TRBJ1-2; TRBD1 is a possible D gene (5 bases). Germline values: CDR1 MNHNY, CDR2 SVGAGI (reference sequence). There are 15 residues in the CDR3. The V and J ends lost 0 bases and 6 bases respectively, with 14 bases between them. The CDR3: CASSYSITGLNGYTF. CDR3 sequence (DNA): TGTGCCAGCAGTTACTCGATAACAGGTTTGAATGGCTACACCTTC.

The V call is TRBV27, the J call TRBJ2-7; the match to TRBD2 covers 7 bases. The V segment lost 5 bases and the J segment 6 bases; nucleotides outside the gene matches: 10. Looked up from germline, CDR1 is MNHEY and CDR2 is SMNVEV (reference sequence). The CDR3 totals 14 residues. The CDR3 DNA sequence: TGTGCCAGCAGTCCCTTGTTAAGCGGGACCGAGCAGTACTTC. Translating gives CASSPLLSGTEQYF.

The chain combines TRBV5-4 with TRBJ1-2; D perhaps matches TRBD1 (5 bases). Germline V CDR1 and CDR2: SGHNT, YYREEE (reference sequence). The CDR3 spans 13 residues. V lost 0 bases and J 8 bases, leaving 11 bases between the germline ends. The CDR3, as DNA: TGTGCCAGCAGCTTGGCCGGGGGTGCGGGCTACACCTTC. It codes for CASSLAGGAGYTF.

The rearrangement joins TRBV5-1 to TRBJ2-1; the D gene is possibly TRBD2 (6 bases). Germline V gives CDR1 SGHRS, CDR2 YFSETQ. The CDR3 loop spans 15 amino acids. V lost 4 bases, J lost 8 bases, and 19 bases lay in between. The CDR3 DNA sequence: TGCGCCAGCAGCGAGTACGGACTAACCGGAGATGAGCAGTTCTTC. The encoded protein is CASSEYGLTGDEQFF.

The chain couples TRBV19 to TRBJ1-6; no clear D gene. With 3 bases removed from V and 4 bases from J, the gap between germline ends came to 4 bases. CDR1 and CDR2 (germline): LNHDA, SQIVND (reference sequence). This CDR3 comprises 13 residues. The CDR3 loop reads CASSIGYNSPLHF. The CDR3 DNA sequence: TGTGCCAGTAGTATCGGGTATAATTCACCCCTCCACTTT. The entire variable domain, with the rest obtained from reference TRBV19 and TRBJ1-6, is as follows: DGGITQSPKYLFRKEGQNVTLSCEQNLNHDAMYWYRQDPGQGLRLIYYSQIVNDFQKGDIAEGYSVSREKKESFPLTVTSAQKNPTAFYLCASSIGYNSPLHFGNGTRLTVT.

V and J are TRBV4-1 and TRBJ1-1; D unclear. Germline CDR1 and CDR2: MGHRA and YSYEKL. Trimming removed 0 bases at V and 6 bases at J, with 5 bases between. The CDR3 contains 12 residues. This CDR3 reads CASSQEGAEAFF. The CDR3 region has the DNA TGCGCCAGCAGCCAAGAAGGAGCTGAAGCTTTCTTT.

This chain joins TRBV6-6 and TRBJ1-5; 10 bases match TRBD1. This CDR3 is 15 amino acids long. Trimming removed 1 base from V and 4 bases from J; junction bases left unmatched: 1. CDR1 MNHNY and CDR2 SVGAGI come from the germline V gene (reference sequence). The CDR3 nucleotides read TGTGCCAGCAGTTACTGGGGACAGGGGAATCAGCCCCAGCATTTT. Amino acids: CASSYWGQGNQPQHF.

The chain employs TRBV7-2 and TRBJ1-2; 7 positions match TRBD1. Germline V gene sequence: CDR1 SGHTA, CDR2 FQGNSA. After removal of 3 bases from V and 5 bases from J, the junction contained 6 bases not matched to a gene. The CDR3 extends over 14 amino acids. Here the CDR3 reads CASSLPGTEYGYTF. CDR3 bases: TGTGCCAGCAGCTTGCCCGGGACAGAATATGGCTACACCTTC.

The chain combines TRBV10-1 with TRBJ2-2; no definite D call. Trimming took 6 bases from V and 5 from J, leaving 7 bases between them. The CDR3 has 12 amino acids. CDR1 and CDR2 (germline): WNHNN, SYGVQD (reference sequence). CDR3 sequence reads: CASSLGTGELFF. For the CDR3, the DNA is TGCGCCAGCAGCCTCGGTACCGGGGAGCTGTTTTTT.

V usage is TRBV11-2 and J usage is TRBJ1-1; D is ambiguous. The germline CDR1 and CDR2 sequences are SGHAT and FQNNGV. V was shortened by 2 bases and J by 6 bases, with 10 bases between the two germline ends. The CDR3 loop spans 13 amino acids. CDR3 amino acids: CASSLFEHAEAFF. The CDR3 DNA reads TGTGCCAGCAGCTTATTTGAGCACGCTGAAGCTTTCTTT.

This clone showed up just once. This chain joins TRBV27 and TRBJ2-7, with D hard to call. The V end lost 0 bases, the J end lost 1 base, and 4 bases lay between the germline ends. The CDR3 is made up of 13 amino acids. Per the germline V gene, CDR1 is MNHEY and CDR2 is SMNVEV (reference sequence). The CDR3 loop is CASSLSESYEQYF. The CDR3 nucleotides are TGTGCCAGCAGTTTATCGGAGTCCTACGAGCAGTACTTC.

The CDR3 region is CASSFPEREYSADTQYF. The CDR3 coding sequence is TGTGCCAGCAGCTTTCCTGAGCGGGAGTATAGCGCAGATACGCAGTATTTT. The V gene is TRBV7-9, the J gene TRBJ2-3, with 8 nucleotides matching TRBD2. Germline V gene sequence: CDR1 SEHNR, CDR2 FQNEAQ (reference sequence). The trim removed 3 bases at V and 4 bases at J, leaving 12 bases unmatched. The CDR3 is 17 residues long.

This chain links TRBV7-9 with TRBJ1-1; D remains unclear. V gave up 1 base and J gave up 6 bases, with 6 bases separating them. The CDR3 sequence is 12 residues long. Per the germline V gene, CDR1 is SEHNR and CDR2 is FQNEAQ (reference sequence). CDR3 amino acids: CASSLGPPEAFF. CDR3 bases: TGTGCCAGCAGCTTAGGGCCGCCTGAAGCTTTCTTT.

The chain couples TRBV9 to TRBJ2-3, with a tentative D call TRBD1 (5 bases). The CDR3 totals 17 residues. V gave up 4 bases and J gave up 0 bases, with 18 bases separating them. CDR1 and CDR2 (germline): SGDLS, YYNGEE. The chain's CDR3 is CASSPRGTGGSTDTQYF. The CDR3 nucleotides read TGTGCCAGCAGCCCAAGAGGTACAGGCGGCAGCACAGATACGCAGTATTTT.

This clone was detected a few times. The chain links TRBV4-1 to TRBJ1-1; tentatively, D is TRBD1 (5 bases). The V end lost 4 bases, the J end lost 0 bases, and 12 bases lay between the germline ends. The CDR3 has 15 amino acids. Germline V gives CDR1 MGHRA, CDR2 YSYEKL. The CDR3 coding sequence is TGCGCCAGCAGCCTCCGACAGCTCATGAACACTGAAGCTTTCTTT. This sequence encodes CASSLRQLMNTEAFF.

The chain has TRBV30 and TRBJ1-4; 7 positions agree with TRBD1. Germline CDR1 is GTSNPN and CDR2 is SVGIG (reference sequence). After removal of 8 bases from V and 7 bases from J, the junction contained 10 bases not matched to a gene. The CDR3 has 13 amino acids. CDR3 in DNA: TGTGCCCGTCAGGGGGGAGGCCGTGAAAAACTGTTTTTT. Encoded protein: CARQGGGREKLFF.

The rearrangement links TRBV29-1 to TRBJ2-2; 9 bases are shared with TRBD2. Germline CDR1 and CDR2: SQVTM and ANQGSEA. This CDR3 comprises 15 residues. The ends lost 6 bases at V and 3 bases at J; junction bases unmatched: 8. This chain's CDR3 is CSVLAGAVDTGELFF. The CDR3 DNA sequence: TGCAGCGTGTTAGCGGGGGCGGTTGACACCGGGGAGCTGTTTTTT.

The chain combines TRBV5-5 with TRBJ1-2; 7 nucleotides align to TRBD1. This CDR3 contains 14 residues. Germline V gene sequence: CDR1 SGHKS, CDR2 YYEKEE (reference sequence). The trim removed 2 bases at V and 5 bases at J, leaving 6 bases unmatched. The CDR3 DNA sequence: TGTGCCAGCAGCTTCCGGGACAGATTTTATGGCTACACCTTC. Translating it yields CASSFRDRFYGYTF.

The chain recombines TRBV4-1 with TRBJ1-1, with TRBD1 identical over 9 bases. The germline V gene encodes CDR1 MGHRA and CDR2 YSYEKL. V was pared by 6 bases and J by 1 base, with 3 bases of the junction left unmatched. The CDR3 runs 14 residues. CDR3 loop: CASSLQGANTEAFF. DNA for the CDR3: TGCGCCAGCAGTTTACAGGGGGCGAACACTGAAGCTTTCTTT.

V is TRBV7-8 and J is TRBJ2-7, with 8 bases aligning to TRBD1. The CDR3 runs to 15 residues. CDR1 SGHVS and CDR2 FQNEAQ come from the germline V gene. With 5 bases clipped from V and 7 bases from J, the junction kept 13 bases outside the gene matches. This CDR3 is CASSARQGPSGEQYF. The CDR3 DNA is TGTGCCAGCAGCGCCCGACAGGGGCCCTCGGGTGAGCAGTACTTC. Based on the CDR3 plus reference TRBV7-8 and TRBJ2-7, the full variable domain is GAGVSQSPRYKVAKRGQDVALRCDPISGHVSLFWYQQALGQGPEFLTYFQNEAQLDKSGLPSDRFFAERPEGSVSTLKIQRTQQEDSAVYLCASSARQGPSGEQYFGPGTRLTVT.

The chain combines TRBV4-1 with TRBJ1-2; 9 nucleotides match TRBD1. The CDR3 sequence is 15 residues long. Germline CDR1 reads MGHRA; CDR2 reads YSYEKL. The ends lost 4 bases at V and 2 bases at J; junction bases unmatched: 5. CDR3 sequence reads: CASSPGQGRNYGYTF. The CDR3 bases are TGCGCCAGCAGCCCGGGACAGGGTAGAAACTATGGCTACACCTTC.